This is a list of T cell receptor beta chains from one sample in a study of blood T cell repertoires in COVID-19. Assay used: immunoSEQ multiplex PCR; TCRdb lists only in-frame clones, some missing. The sample has roughly 320,000 clones; approximately 91% are singletons. Sequenced material: PBMCs or T cells enriched from blood (not recorded which). These receptors came from a woman aged 25 to 45 who had been exposed to COVID-19. Both conserved end residues are part of each CDR3. A D gene is named only where the DNA matches it firmly. Clone size appears in some rows only: once, few, many, or a class for an expanded clone.

NA | TRBJ1-1 | TRBV19 | TRBD1 | CASRRGQTNTEAFF | TGTGCCAGTAGGCGGGGACAGACTAACACTGAAGCTTTCTTT
NA | TRBJ1-4 | TRBV5-1 | NA | CASSPGQSEKLFF | TGCGCCAGCAGCCCAGGACAGTCTGAAAAACTGTTTTTT
few | TRBJ2-2 | TRBV4-1 | NA | CASSQGHRSGELFF | TGCGCCAGCAGCCAAGGGCACCGATCCGGGGAGCTGTTTTTT
NA | TRBJ1-1 | TRBV4-1 | TRBD1 | CASSQGSGTANTEAFF | TGCGCCAGCAGCCAAGGGAGTGGGACAGCAAACACTGAAGCTTTCTTT
NA | TRBJ1-1 | TRBV6-4 | TRBD1 | CASSMGQGTEAFF | TGTGCCAGCAGCATGGGACAGGGCACTGAAGCTTTCTTT
few | TRBJ2-1 | TRBV2 | TRBD2 | CASGRTSDNNNEQFF | TGTGCCAGCGGAAGGACTAGCGATAATAACAATGAGCAGTTCTTC
NA | TRBJ1-1 | TRBV12-3/TRBV12-4 | NA | CASSLLGGTEAFF | TGTGCCAGCAGTTTGTTGGGGGGGACTGAAGCTTTCTTT
NA | TRBJ1-6 | TRBV21-1 | NA | CASSTFQTGDNSPLHF | TGTGCCAGCAGCACTTTCCAGACAGGGGATAATTCACCCCTCCACTTT
NA | TRBJ2-7 | TRBV2 | NA | CASSIGGGGVGEQYF | TGTGCCAGCAGTATAGGTGGAGGGGGGGTTGGCGAGCAGTACTTC
NA | TRBJ1-5 | TRBV19 | TRBD1 | CASTGTGNQPQHF | TGTGCCAGTACCGGGACAGGTAATCAGCCCCAGCATTTT
NA | TRBJ1-5 | TRBV4-2 | TRBD1 | CASSQVFGQGDFGQPQHF | TGTGCCAGCAGCCAAGTATTCGGACAGGGAGATTTTGGACAGCCCCAGCATTTT
NA | TRBJ2-1 | TRBV30 | TRBD2 | CALNGASGGYNEQFF | TGTGCCTTAAATGGGGCTAGCGGGGGGTACAATGAGCAGTTCTTC
once | TRBJ2-2 | TRBV7-9 | NA | CASSSREGIRSTGELFF | TGTGCCAGCAGCTCCAGGGAAGGGATAAGATCTACCGGGGAGCTGTTTTTT
NA | TRBJ2-7 | TRBV19 | NA | CASSMGVWLSGEQYF | TGTGCCAGTAGTATGGGAGTATGGTTGAGTGGGGAGCAGTACTTC
NA | TRBJ2-1 | TRBV5-1 | NA | CASSLEGRGRNEQFF | TGCGCCAGCAGCTTGGAGGGCAGGGGTAGGAATGAGCAGTTCTTC
NA | TRBJ1-4 | TRBV10-3 | TRBD1 | CAIRQGANEKLFF | TGTGCCATCAGACAGGGGGCCAATGAAAAACTGTTTTTT
NA | TRBJ2-3 | TRBV4-1 | NA | CASSQALKGGATDTQYF | TGCGCCAGCAGCCAAGCCCTTAAAGGGGGGGCCACAGATACGCAGTATTTT
NA | TRBJ1-1 | TRBV28 | TRBD1 | CASSLRGRGAFF | TGTGCCAGCAGTTTGAGGGGGCGCGGAGCTTTCTTT